A single sample gave rise to the 21 T cell receptor beta chains below, sequenced in a study of T cells in Graves' hyperthyroidism and ophthalmopathy. From RNA transcripts, TCR beta CDR3 regions were amplified. TCR CDR3 underwent first-round RT-PCR with the HTBI primer set. TCRdb re-called the multiplex PCR reads through MiXCR, storing one row per CDR3 protein. The sample yields some 740,000 distinct CDR3 sequences, 14% seen once. The source material was blood. These receptors originate from a woman between 18 and 29 years old with Graves' hyperthyroidism.

This clonotype was observed a handful of times. This sequence joins TRBV2 and TRBJ2-1, with 9 bases lining up with TRBD2. Per germline, CDR1 SNHLY and CDR2 FYNNEI. Unmatched junction bases numbered 8, after V lost 5 bases and J lost 15 bases. The CDR3 runs 12 residues. Written as DNA, the CDR3 is TGTGCCAGCAGTTCAAACGGCGGGAGGGCGTTCTTC. As protein: CASSSNGGRAFF.

The V gene is TRBV10-3, the J gene TRBJ2-2; 9 bases are a match to TRBD1. The trim removed 6 bases at V and 6 bases at J, leaving 2 bases unmatched. CDR1 and CDR2 from the germline V gene are ENHRY and SYGVKD. This CDR3 has 13 residues. The CDR3 spells CAIRGTGSGELFF. In DNA, the CDR3 is TGTGCCATCAGGGGGACAGGGTCCGGGGAGCTGTTTTTT.

The rearrangement joins TRBV20-1 to TRBJ2-5, with D possibly matching TRBD2 (6 bases). CDR1 is DFQATT and CDR2 is SNEGSKA in the germline V gene (reference sequence). V gave up 5 bases and J gave up 2 bases, with 18 bases separating them. This CDR3 region has 15 residues. DNA of the CDR3: TGCAGTGCTCCCCGCGGTAGCGGAAAACAAGAGACCCAGTACTTC. Translating it yields CSAPRGSGKQETQYF.

This clonotype was detected only a few times. The chain couples TRBV25-1 to TRBJ1-6; D is unresolved. The V gene lost 2 bases and the J gene lost 4 bases, with 6 bases spanning the gap. CDR3 length: 14 amino acids. The germline V gene has CDR1 MGHDK and CDR2 SYGVNS. The CDR3 DNA reads as TGTGCCAGCAGTGAAAATCCTTATAATTCACCCCTCCACTTT. It yields the protein CASSENPYNSPLHF.

This clonotype was picked up a small number of times. V gene TRBV20-1 combines with J gene TRBJ2-1; weak D call: TRBD2 (6 bases). The CDR3 runs 13 residues. Germline values: CDR1 DFQATT, CDR2 SNEGSKA (reference sequence). Trimming removed 5 bases at V and 2 bases at J, with 10 bases between. The chain's CDR3 is CSAVREPYNEQFF. In DNA, the CDR3 is TGCAGTGCTGTACGGGAGCCCTACAATGAGCAGTTCTTC.

This clonotype was observed many times. This rearrangement joins TRBV30 to TRBJ2-7; D may correspond to TRBD1 or TRBD2 (5 bases each). The V and J ends lost 4 bases and 2 bases respectively, with 15 bases between them. The CDR3 is 14 residues long. Germline V lookup: CDR1 GTSNPN, CDR2 SVGIG (reference sequence). The CDR3 nucleotides are TGTGCCTGGACGTCCGGGCAGGGAGCCTACGAGCAGTACTTC. Protein: CAWTSGQGAYEQYF.

This chain uses TRBV20-1 with TRBJ1-1; 8 nucleotides align to TRBD1. The CDR3 has 13 residues. The germline V gene has CDR1 DFQATT and CDR2 SNEGSKA (reference sequence). Trimming at V came to 6 bases and at J to 4 bases, leaving 7 bases not matched to a gene. CDR3 in DNA: TGCAGTGCCCCCGGGACAGGACTCACTGAAGCTTTCTTT. This codes for CSAPGTGLTEAFF.

This clonotype was seen at least ten times. The chain couples TRBV5-4 to TRBJ2-2; perhaps D is TRBD1 or TRBD2 (5 bases each). The length of the CDR3 is 14 residues. Germline lookup yields CDR1 SGHNT and CDR2 YYREEE (reference sequence). The ends were cut back, 3 bases at V and 2 bases at J, with 8 bases in the middle. The DNA for the CDR3 is TGTGCCAGCAGCTGGGGACCTAACACCGGGGAGCTGTTTTTT. This translates into CASSWGPNTGELFF.

The chain uses TRBV27 and TRBJ1-1, with TRBD1 identical over 11 bases. With V trimmed by 6 bases and J by 3 bases, 12 bases remained unmatched. There are 17 residues in the CDR3. Germline V gene lookup returns CDR1 MNHEY and CDR2 SMNVEV (reference sequence). The CDR3 DNA is TGTGCCAGCAGCCCGATCGGACAGGGGGCGCGGGACACTGAAGCTTTCTTT. Amino acid sequence: CASSPIGQGARDTEAFF.

This clonotype has at least ten counts. The rearrangement links TRBV7-9 to TRBJ2-1, with a tentative D call TRBD2 (5 bases). Trimming took 0 bases from V and 5 from J, leaving 11 bases between them. The CDR3 runs to 15 residues. CDR1 and CDR2 from the germline V gene are SEHNR and FQNEAQ (reference sequence). The CDR3: CASSLAGVRDNEQFF. The CDR3, as DNA: TGTGCCAGCAGCTTAGCTGGGGTGAGGGACAATGAGCAGTTCTTC.

The V and J genes are TRBV20-1 and TRBJ2-1; 12 bases map to TRBD2. CDR3 size: 18 residues. CDR1 and CDR2 (germline): DFQATT, SNEGSKA (reference sequence). V shed 3 bases and J 1 base; nucleotides not matched to a gene: 10. CDR3: CSASRASGRARSYNEQFF. Written as DNA, the CDR3 is TGCAGTGCTAGTCGTGCTAGCGGGAGGGCCCGGTCCTACAATGAGCAGTTCTTC.

This clonotype was found many times. The chain links TRBV12-3 or TRBV12-4 to TRBJ2-1, with D maybe TRBD1 (6 bases). The CDR3 extends over 17 amino acids. With 4 bases removed from V and 4 bases from J, the gap between germline ends came to 20 bases. Here the CDR3 DNA reads TGTGCCAGCAGTTCCAGAAAAGGGGGTTTGCTATACAATGAGCAGTTCTTC. This encodes CASSSRKGGLLYNEQFF.

This clonotype was picked up a small number of times. The chain carries TRBV27 and TRBJ2-7; perhaps TRBD2 as D (6 bases). Germline V gives CDR1 MNHEY, CDR2 SMNVEV (reference sequence). The CDR3 length is 15 residues. Trimming shortened V by 2 bases and J by 4 bases, and 15 bases separated the two germline ends. The CDR3 reads CASSLAGGAGYEQYF. CDR3 nucleotide sequence: TGTGCCAGCAGTTTAGCAGGCGGGGCGGGGTACGAGCAGTACTTC.

The genes are TRBV5-8 and TRBJ2-7, with 8 nucleotides matching TRBD1. The CDR3 contains 15 residues. Trimming removed 3 bases from V and 6 bases from J; junction bases left unmatched: 11. Germline values: CDR1 SGHTS, CDR2 YDEGEE. DNA for the CDR3: TGTGCCAGCAGCTCTCGACAGGGGATAATTCCCGAGCAGTACTTC. This codes for CASSSRQGIIPEQYF.

This clonotype was recorded a few times. The final CDR3 position lacks the conserved phenylalanine or tryptophan, pointing to a likely read error. The rearrangement links TRBV29-1 to TRBJ2-7, with 7 bases that match TRBD2. This CDR3 has 15 amino acids. V was clipped by 6 bases and J by 2 bases; unmatched bases: 13. Germline lookup yields CDR1 SQVTM and CDR2 ANQGSEA. The CDR3 reads CSVVGEGYETYEQYL. In DNA form, the CDR3 reads TGCAGCGTCGTCGGGGAGGGGTACGAGACCTACGAGCAGTACCTC.

In this sample, this clonotype turned up many times. The CDR3 loop is CASSMTGETEAFF. The DNA for the CDR3 is TGCGCCAGCAGCATGACAGGGGAGACTGAAGCTTTCTTT. The chain carries TRBV5-1 and TRBJ1-1; 8 bases fit TRBD1. Germline CDR1 SGHRS, CDR2 YFSETQ. V trimming: 4 bases; J trimming: 5 bases; junction bases outside the gene matches: 4. The CDR3 contains 13 residues.

The chain has TRBV2 and TRBJ2-1; 8 bases fit TRBD2. CDR3 length: 18 residues. V lost 11 bases and J lost 6; bases outside the gene matches: 24. Germline CDR1 is SNHLY and CDR2 is FYNNEI. The CDR3 coding sequence is TGTGCCTCAGACACGGGACTAGAGACCTCCGGTCGGGGCAATGAGCAGTTCTTC. Protein sequence: CASDTGLETSGRGNEQFF.

The chain couples TRBV20-1 to TRBJ1-2; 9 nucleotides align to TRBD1. Trimming at V came to 4 bases and at J to 4 bases, leaving 7 bases not matched to a gene. CDR3 size: 14 residues. CDR1 and CDR2 from the germline V gene are DFQATT and SNEGSKA (reference sequence). The CDR3, as DNA: TGCAGTGCTATGAGGACAGGGGATCTCTATGGCTACACCTTC. Translation gives CSAMRTGDLYGYTF.

This clonotype has ten or more counts. V and J are TRBV7-2 and TRBJ1-1; 7 nucleotides align to TRBD1. The length of the CDR3 is 14 residues. Germline V gene lookup returns CDR1 SGHTA and CDR2 FQGNSA. V lost 5 bases, J lost 6 bases, and 9 bases stayed unmatched. The CDR3 DNA reads as TGTGCCAGCAGCGCGAGACAGGGTAGGTCTGAAGCTTTCTTT. Translated, it gives CASSARQGRSEAFF.

This clonotype showed up just a few times. A much larger clone differs from this one at a single base, so this may be a read error. Likely a read error: the CDR3 ends without its conserved phenylalanine or tryptophan. The chain has TRBV20-1 and TRBJ2-7, with 7 bases lining up with TRBD1. The germline gives CDR1 DFQATT, CDR2 SNEGSKA (reference sequence). The ends lost 2 bases at V and 3 bases at J; junction bases unmatched: 4. The CDR3 runs to 13 residues. CDR3 coding DNA: TGCAGTGCTAGACGGGACAGCTACTACGAGCAGTACCTC. Protein: CSARRDSYYEQYL.

CDR3: CASSADRGHQPQHF. The CDR3 bases are TGTGCCAGTAGTGCGGACAGGGGGCATCAGCCCCAGCATTTT. The chain joins TRBV19 to TRBJ1-5; TRBD1 matches at 11 bases. V was pared by 5 bases and J by 5 bases, with 2 bases of the junction left unmatched. Germline lookup yields CDR1 LNHDA and CDR2 SQIVND (reference sequence). The CDR3 is 14 residues long.